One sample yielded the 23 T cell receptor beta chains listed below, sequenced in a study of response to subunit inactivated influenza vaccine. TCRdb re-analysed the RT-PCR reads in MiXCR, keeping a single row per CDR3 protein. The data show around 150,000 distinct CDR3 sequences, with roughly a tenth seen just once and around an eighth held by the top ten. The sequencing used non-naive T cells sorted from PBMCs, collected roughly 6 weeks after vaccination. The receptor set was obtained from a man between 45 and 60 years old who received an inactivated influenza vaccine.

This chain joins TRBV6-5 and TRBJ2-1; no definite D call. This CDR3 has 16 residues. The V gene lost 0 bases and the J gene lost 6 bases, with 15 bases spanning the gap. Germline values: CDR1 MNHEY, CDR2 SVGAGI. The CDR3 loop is CASSYSARWGINEQFF. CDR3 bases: TGTGCCAGCAGTTACTCGGCTAGATGGGGTATCAATGAGCAGTTCTTC.

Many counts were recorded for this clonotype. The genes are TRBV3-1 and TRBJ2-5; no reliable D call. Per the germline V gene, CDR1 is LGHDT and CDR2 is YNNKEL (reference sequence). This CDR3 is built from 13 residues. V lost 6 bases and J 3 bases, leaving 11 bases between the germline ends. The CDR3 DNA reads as TGTGCCAGCAGTAGGAGAGGTGAAGAGACCCAGTACTTC. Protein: CASSRRGEETQYF.

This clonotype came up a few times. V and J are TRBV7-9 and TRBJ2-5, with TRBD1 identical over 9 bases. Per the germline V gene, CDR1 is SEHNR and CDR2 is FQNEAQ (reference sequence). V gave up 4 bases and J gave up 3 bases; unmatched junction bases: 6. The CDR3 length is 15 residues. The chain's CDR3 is CASSSKRTGEETQYF. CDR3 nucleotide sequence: TGTGCCAGCAGCTCGAAAAGGACAGGGGAAGAGACCCAGTACTTC.

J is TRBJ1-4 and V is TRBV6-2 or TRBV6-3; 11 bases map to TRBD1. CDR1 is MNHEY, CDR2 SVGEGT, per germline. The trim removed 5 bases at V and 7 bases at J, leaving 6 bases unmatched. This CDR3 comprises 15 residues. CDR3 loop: CASSTRTGGSEKLFF. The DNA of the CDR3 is TGTGCCAGCAGTACTCGGACAGGGGGCAGTGAAAAACTGTTTTTT.

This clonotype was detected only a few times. The CDR3 nucleotides are TGTGCCAGCAGCTTGAGTGGGTATACGCAGTATTTT. It translates to CASSLSGYTQYF. The chain joins TRBV5-6 to TRBJ2-3; D ambiguous. CDR1 is SGHDT and CDR2 is YYEEEE in the germline V gene. The CDR3 runs 12 residues. The V gene lost 1 base and the J gene lost 7 bases, with 7 bases spanning the gap.

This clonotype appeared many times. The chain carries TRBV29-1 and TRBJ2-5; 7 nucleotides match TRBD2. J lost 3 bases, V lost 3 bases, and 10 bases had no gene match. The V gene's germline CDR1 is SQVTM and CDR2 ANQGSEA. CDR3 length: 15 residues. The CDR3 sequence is CSVDGGGGWKETQYF. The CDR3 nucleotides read TGCAGCGTTGATGGGGGGGGGGGTTGGAAAGAGACCCAGTACTTC. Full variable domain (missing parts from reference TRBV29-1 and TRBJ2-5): SAVISQKPSRDICQRGTSLTIQCQVDSQVTMMFWYRQQPGQSLTLIATANQGSEATYESGFVIDKFPISRPNLTFSTLTVSNMSPEDSSIYLCSVDGGGGWKETQYFGPGTRLLVL.

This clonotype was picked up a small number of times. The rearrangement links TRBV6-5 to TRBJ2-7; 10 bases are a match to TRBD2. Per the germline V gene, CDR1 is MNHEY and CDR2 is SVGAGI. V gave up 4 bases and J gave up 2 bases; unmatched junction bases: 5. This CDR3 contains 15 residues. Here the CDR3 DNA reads TGTGCCAGCAGTTCGCTAGCGGGGGTCGCCTACGAGCAGTACTTC. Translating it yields CASSSLAGVAYEQYF.

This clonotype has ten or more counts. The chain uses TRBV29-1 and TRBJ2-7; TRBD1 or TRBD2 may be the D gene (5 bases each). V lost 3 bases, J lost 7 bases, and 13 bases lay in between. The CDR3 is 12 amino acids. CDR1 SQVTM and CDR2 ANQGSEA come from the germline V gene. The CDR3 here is CSVDQGRDEQYF. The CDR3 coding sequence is TGCAGCGTTGATCAGGGCCGGGATGAGCAGTACTTC.

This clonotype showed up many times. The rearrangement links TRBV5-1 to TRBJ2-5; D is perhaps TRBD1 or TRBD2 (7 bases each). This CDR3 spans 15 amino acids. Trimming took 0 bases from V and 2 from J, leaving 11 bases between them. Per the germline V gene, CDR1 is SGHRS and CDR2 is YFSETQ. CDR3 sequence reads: CASSLAQGGQETQYF. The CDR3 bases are TGCGCCAGCAGCTTGGCCCAGGGGGGGCAAGAGACCCAGTACTTC. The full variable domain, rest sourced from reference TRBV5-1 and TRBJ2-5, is KAGVTQTPRYLIKTRGQQVTLSCSPISGHRSVSWYQQTPGQGLQFLFEYFSETQRNKGNFPGRFSGRQFSNSRSEMNVSTLELGDSALYLCASSLAQGGQETQYFGPGTRLLVL.

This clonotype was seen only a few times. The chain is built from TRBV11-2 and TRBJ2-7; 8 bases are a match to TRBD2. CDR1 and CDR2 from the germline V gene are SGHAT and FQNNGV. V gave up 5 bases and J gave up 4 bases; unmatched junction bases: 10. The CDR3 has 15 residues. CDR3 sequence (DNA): TGTGCCAGCAGCCCCCATAGCGGGATAGGTTACGAGCAGTACTTC. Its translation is CASSPHSGIGYEQYF.

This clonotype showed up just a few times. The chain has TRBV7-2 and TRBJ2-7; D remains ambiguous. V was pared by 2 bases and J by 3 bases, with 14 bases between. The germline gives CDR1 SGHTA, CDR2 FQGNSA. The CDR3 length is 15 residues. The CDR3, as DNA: TGTGCCAGCAGCTTAACAGCCCGACCAATCTACGAGCAGTACTTC. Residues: CASSLTARPIYEQYF.

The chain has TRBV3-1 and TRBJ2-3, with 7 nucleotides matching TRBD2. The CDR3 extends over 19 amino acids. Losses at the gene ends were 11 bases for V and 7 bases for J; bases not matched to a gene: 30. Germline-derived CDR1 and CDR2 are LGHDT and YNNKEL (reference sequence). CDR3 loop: CACCKHWDASGASSNTQYF. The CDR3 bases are TGTGCCTGCTGCAAGCATTGGGATGCTAGCGGAGCTTCTTCAAATACGCAGTATTTT.

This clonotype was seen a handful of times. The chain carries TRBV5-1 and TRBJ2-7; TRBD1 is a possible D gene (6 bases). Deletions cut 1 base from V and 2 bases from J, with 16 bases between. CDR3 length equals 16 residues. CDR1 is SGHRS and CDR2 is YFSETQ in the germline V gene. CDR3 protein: CASSLTGTTPPYEQYF. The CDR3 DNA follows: TGCGCCAGCAGCTTGACCGGGACAACCCCCCCCTACGAGCAGTACTTC. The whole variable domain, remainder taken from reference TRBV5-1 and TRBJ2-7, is KAGVTQTPRYLIKTRGQQVTLSCSPISGHRSVSWYQQTPGQGLQFLFEYFSETQRNKGNFPGRFSGRQFSNSRSEMNVSTLELGDSALYLCASSLTGTTPPYEQYFGPGTRLTVT.

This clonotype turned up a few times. CDR3 amino acids: CATSRGGGGREETQYF. DNA for the CDR3: TGTGCCACCAGCAGAGGTGGGGGAGGGCGTGAAGAGACCCAGTACTTC. V gene TRBV15 combines with J gene TRBJ2-5; 7 nucleotides match TRBD2. V dropped 1 base and J dropped 3; count of bases not matched to a gene: 8. The CDR3 totals 16 residues. Germline V gene sequence: CDR1 LNHNV, CDR2 YYDKDF (reference sequence).

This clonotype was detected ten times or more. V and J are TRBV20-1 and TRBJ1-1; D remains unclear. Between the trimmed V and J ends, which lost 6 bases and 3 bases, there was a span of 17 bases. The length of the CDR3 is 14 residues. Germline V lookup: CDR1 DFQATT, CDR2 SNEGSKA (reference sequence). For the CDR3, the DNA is TGCAGTGCCCCCCGGATCCGGTCGGACACTGAAGCTTTCTTT. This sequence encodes CSAPRIRSDTEAFF.

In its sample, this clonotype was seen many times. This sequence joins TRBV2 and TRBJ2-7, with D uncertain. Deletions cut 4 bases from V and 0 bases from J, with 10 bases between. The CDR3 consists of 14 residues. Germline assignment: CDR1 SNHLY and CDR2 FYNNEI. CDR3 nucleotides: TGTGCCAGCAGTGTGGGCGGCCGCTCCTACGAGCAGTACTTC. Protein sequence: CASSVGGRSYEQYF.

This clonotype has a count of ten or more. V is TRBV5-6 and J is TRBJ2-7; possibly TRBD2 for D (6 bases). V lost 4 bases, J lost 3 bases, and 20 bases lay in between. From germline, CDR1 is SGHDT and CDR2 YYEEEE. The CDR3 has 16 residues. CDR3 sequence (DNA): TGTGCCAGCAGCCAGTGGGAGGCCGTTGGGATCTACGAGCAGTACTTC. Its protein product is CASSQWEAVGIYEQYF.

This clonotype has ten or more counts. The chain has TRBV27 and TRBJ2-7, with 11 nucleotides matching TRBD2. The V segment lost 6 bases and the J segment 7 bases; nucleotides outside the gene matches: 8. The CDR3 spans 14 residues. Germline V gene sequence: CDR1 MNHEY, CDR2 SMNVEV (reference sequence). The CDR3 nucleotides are TGTGCCAGCAGCCCTAGCGGGGGGCCTAGTGAGCAGTACTTC. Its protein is CASSPSGGPSEQYF.

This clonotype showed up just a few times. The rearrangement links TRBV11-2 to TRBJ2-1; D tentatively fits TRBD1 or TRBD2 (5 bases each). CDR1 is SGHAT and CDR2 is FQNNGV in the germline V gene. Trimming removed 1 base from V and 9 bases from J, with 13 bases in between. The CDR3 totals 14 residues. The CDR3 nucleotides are TGTGCCAGCAGCTTAGTTAGCAGGGCGGGTGAGCAGTTCTTC. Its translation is CASSLVSRAGEQFF.

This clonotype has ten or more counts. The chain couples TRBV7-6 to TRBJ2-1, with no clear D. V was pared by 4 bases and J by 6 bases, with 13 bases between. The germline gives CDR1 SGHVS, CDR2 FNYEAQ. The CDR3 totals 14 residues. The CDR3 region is CASSSLDRSNEQFF. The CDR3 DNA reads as TGTGCCAGCAGCTCCCTCGATAGGAGCAATGAGCAGTTCTTC.

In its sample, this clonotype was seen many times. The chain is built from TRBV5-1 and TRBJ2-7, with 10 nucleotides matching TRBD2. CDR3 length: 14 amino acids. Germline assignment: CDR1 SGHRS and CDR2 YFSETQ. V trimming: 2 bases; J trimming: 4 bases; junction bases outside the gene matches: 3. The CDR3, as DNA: TGCGCCAGCAGCTTCCTAGCGGGGGAATACGAGCAGTACTTC. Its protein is CASSFLAGEYEQYF.

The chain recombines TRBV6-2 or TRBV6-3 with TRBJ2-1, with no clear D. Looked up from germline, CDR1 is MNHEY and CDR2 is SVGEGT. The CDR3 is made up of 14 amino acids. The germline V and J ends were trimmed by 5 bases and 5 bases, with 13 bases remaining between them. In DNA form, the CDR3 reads TGTGCCAGCAGTCGCCTAAGCGACAACAATGAGCAGTTCTTC. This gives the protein CASSRLSDNNEQFF.

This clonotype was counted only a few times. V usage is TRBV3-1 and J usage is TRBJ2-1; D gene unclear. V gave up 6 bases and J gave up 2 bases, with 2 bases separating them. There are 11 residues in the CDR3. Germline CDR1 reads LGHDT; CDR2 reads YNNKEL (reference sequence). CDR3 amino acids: CASRAYNEQFF. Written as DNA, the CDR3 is TGTGCCAGCAGGGCCTACAATGAGCAGTTCTTC.